The clone carrying this T cell receptor (beta chain) occurred many times. Its antigen is not known. This CDR3 is built from 13 residues. Per germline, CDR1 MNHEY and CDR2 SVGAGI. The V and J ends lost 8 bases and 6 bases respectively, with 14 bases between them. The sample is drawn from a study of T cell repertoires in cytomegalovirus infection. Study summary: It can be stated that public TCR beta signatures indicated CMV infection as well as a matching HLA type.

TCRdb itself ran the reads through MiXCR, one entry per CDR3 protein. This table holds some 270,000 distinct CDR3 sequences, roughly a fifth found once. The study's findings and limits: The response measured ex vivo was dominated by TCR beta clonotypes (HLA-C-restricted and CMV-specific).

Specimen: cultured PBMCs, collected from culture after CMV antigen stimulation. The rearrangement joins TRBV6-5 to TRBJ1-5, with D unresolved. The receptor was isolated from a human donor in good health (CMV status not recorded). Some clones in this sample may be carry-over from other donors' samples. The CDR3 protein is CASSGGAGQPQHF. CDR3 coding DNA: TGTGCCAGCTCCGGCGGCGCCGGTCAGCCCCAGCATTTT.